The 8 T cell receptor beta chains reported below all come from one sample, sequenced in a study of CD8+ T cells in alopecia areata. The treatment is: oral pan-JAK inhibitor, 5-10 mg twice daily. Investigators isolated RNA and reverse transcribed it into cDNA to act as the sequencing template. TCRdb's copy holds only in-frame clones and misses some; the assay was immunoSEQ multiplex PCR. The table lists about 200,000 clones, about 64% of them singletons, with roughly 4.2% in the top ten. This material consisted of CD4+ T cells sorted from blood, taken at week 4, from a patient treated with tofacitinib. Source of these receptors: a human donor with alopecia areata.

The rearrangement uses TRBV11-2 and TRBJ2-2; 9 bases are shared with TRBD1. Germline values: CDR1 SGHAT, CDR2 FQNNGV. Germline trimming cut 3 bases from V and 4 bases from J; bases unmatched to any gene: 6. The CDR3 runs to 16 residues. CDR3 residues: CASSFWGQGSTGELFF. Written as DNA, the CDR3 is TGTGCCAGCAGCTTTTGGGGACAGGGCAGCACCGGGGAGCTGTTTTTT.

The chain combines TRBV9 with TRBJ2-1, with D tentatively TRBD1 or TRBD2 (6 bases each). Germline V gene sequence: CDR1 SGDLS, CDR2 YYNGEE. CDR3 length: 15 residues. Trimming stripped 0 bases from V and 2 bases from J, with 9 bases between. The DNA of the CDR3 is TGTGCCAGCAGCGTAGGAAGGGGGGCCTACAATGAGCAGTTCTTC. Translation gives CASSVGRGAYNEQFF. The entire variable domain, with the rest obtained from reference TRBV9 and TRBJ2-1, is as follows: DSGVTQTPKHLITATGQRVTLRCSPRSGDLSVYWYQQSLDQGLQFLIQYYNGEERAKGNILERFSAQQFPDLHSELNLSSLELGDSALYFCASSVGRGAYNEQFFGPGTRLTVL.

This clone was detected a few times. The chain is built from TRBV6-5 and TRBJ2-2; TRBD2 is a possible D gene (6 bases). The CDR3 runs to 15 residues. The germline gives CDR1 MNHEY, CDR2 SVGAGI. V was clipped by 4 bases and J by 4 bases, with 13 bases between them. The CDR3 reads CASSSRDSSTGELFF. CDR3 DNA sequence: TGTGCCAGCAGTTCCCGGGACTCAAGCACCGGGGAGCTGTTTTTT.

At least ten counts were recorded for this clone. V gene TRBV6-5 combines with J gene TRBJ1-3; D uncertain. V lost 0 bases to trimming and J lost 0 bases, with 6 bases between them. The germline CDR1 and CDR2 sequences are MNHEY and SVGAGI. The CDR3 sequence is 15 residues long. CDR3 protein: CASSYSGLSGNTIYF. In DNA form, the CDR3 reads TGTGCCAGCAGTTACTCGGGTCTCTCTGGAAACACCATATATTTT.

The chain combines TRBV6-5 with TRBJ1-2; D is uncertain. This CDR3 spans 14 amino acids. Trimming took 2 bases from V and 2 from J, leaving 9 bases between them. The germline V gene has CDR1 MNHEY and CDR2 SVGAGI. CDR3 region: CASSYRPGNYGYTF. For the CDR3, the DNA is TGTGCCAGCAGTTACCGTCCAGGAAACTATGGCTACACCTTC.

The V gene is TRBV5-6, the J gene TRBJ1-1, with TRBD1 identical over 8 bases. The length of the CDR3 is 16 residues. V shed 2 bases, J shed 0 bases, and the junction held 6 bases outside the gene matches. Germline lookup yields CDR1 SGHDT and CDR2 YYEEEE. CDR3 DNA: TGTGCCAGCAGCTTATTGGGGGACAGGATGAACACTGAAGCTTTCTTT. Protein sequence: CASSLLGDRMNTEAFF.

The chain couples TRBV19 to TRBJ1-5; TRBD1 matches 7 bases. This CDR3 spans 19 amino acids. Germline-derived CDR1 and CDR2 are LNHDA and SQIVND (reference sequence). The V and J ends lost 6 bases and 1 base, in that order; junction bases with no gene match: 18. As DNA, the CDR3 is TGTGCCAGTAGCCCACGGGCAGGGGGACGGTTAACGAGCAATCAGCCCCAGCATTTT. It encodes CASSPRAGGRLTSNQPQHF.

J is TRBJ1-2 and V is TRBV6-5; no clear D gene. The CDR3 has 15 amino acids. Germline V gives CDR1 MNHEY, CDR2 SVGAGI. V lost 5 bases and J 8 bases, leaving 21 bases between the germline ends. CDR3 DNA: TGTGCCAGCAGTCACAAGGGATCAGGCTCACGCGGCTACACCTTC. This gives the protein CASSHKGSGSRGYTF.